This TCR beta chain emerged from a study of patients and donors after allogeneic stem cell transplantation. In germline, CDR1 is DFQATT, CDR2 SNEGSKA (reference sequence). J gave up 2 bases and V 5 bases, and 4 bases lay outside the gene matches. The CDR3 is 15 amino acids. TCRdb independently ran MiXCR on the RT-PCR reads; one entry per CDR3 protein. The sample consists of more than 850,000 distinct CDR3 sequences, about a sixth of them appearing once. The sequence derives from a human donor who was either an allogeneic HSCT recipient or a stem cell or donor lymphocyte infusion donor (not recorded which). It is not recorded whose cells these are; they may come from a transplant donor. The sequencing sample was made of blood, either unsorted or a sorted T cell fraction (not recorded which). The V call is TRBV20-1, the J call TRBJ2-1, with 12 bases that match TRBD2. The CDR3 loop is CSAYRLAGAYNEQFF. In nucleotides, the CDR3 is TGCAGTGCTTATCGACTAGCGGGAGCCTACAATGAGCAGTTCTTC.